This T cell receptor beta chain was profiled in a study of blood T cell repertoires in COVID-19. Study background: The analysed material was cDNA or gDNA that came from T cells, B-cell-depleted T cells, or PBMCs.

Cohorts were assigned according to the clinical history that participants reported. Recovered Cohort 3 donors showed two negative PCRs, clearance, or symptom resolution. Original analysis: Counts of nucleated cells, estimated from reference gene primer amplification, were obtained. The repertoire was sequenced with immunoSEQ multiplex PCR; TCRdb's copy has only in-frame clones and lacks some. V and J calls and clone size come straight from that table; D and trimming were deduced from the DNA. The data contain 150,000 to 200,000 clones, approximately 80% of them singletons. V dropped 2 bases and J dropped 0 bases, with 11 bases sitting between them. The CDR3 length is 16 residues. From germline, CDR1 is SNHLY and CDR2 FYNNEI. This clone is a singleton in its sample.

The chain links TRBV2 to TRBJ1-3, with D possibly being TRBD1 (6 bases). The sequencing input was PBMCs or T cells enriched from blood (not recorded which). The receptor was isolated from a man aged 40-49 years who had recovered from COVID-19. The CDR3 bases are TGTGCCAGCAGTGAATCCGGACAGCCCTCTGGAAACACCATATATTTT. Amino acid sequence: CASSESGQPSGNTIYF.